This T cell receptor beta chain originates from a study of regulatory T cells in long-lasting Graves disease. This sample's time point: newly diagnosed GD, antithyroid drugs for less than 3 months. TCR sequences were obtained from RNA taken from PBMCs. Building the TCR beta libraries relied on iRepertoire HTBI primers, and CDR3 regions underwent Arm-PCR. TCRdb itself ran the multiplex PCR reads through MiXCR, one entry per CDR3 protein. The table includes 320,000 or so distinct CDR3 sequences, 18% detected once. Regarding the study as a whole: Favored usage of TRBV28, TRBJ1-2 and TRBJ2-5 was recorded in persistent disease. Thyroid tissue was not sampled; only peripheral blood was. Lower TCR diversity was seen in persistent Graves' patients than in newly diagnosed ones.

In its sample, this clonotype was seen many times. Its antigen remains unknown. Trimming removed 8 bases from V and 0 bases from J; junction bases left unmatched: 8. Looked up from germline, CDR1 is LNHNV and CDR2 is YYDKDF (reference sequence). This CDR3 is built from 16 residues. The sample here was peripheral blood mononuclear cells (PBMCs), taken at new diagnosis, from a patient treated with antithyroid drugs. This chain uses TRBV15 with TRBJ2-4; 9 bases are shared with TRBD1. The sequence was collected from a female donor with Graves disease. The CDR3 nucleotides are TGTGCCACCGGGACAGGGCGAACTCTAGCCAAAAACATTCAGTACTTC. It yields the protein CATGTGRTLAKNIQYF.